This T cell receptor beta chain emerged from a study of T cell repertoires in cytomegalovirus infection. As for the study in general: Both recently identified HLA-C-restricted and well-studied HLA-B-restricted CMV epitopes were used in the study. The public TCR beta signatures pointed to both CMV infection and matching HLA type.

Whole-study findings and limits: HLA-C-restricted CMV clonotypes gave the most frequent clonotype in two of eight donors.

To note about this clonotype: Its antigen remains unknown.

The CDR3 is 14 amino acids. Trimming removed 3 bases from V and 8 bases from J, with 13 bases in between. Germline V CDR1 and CDR2: MGHDK, SYGVNS. TCRdb reprocessed the reads via MiXCR and lists one record per CDR3 protein. The data show 50,000 or so distinct CDR3 sequences, 20% seen once. This clonotype originated in a human donor in good health (CMV status not recorded). Some clones in this sample may be carry-over from other donors' samples. This chain joins TRBV25-1 and TRBJ1-4; no clear D. The starting material was CD8+ T cells from cultured PBMCs, obtained from culture after CMV antigen stimulation. CDR3 in DNA: TGTGCCAGCAGTGAGCGTCGTTACGGAGAAAAACTGTTTTTT. Translated, it gives CASSERRYGEKLFF.